The T cell receptor beta chain described here comes from a study of early T cells in non-severe SARS-CoV-2 infection. A single record per CDR3 protein comes from TCRdb applying MiXCR to the 5' RACE reads. The table includes 80,000 to 100,000 distinct CDR3 sequences, more than 9% detected once. The CDR3 contains 16 residues. CDR1 SGHRS and CDR2 YFSETQ come from the germline V gene. Trimming removed 4 bases from V and 4 bases from J; junction bases left unmatched: 11. Sequencing was carried out using whole blood. This TCR came from an adult who was a healthcare worker with PCR-confirmed SARS-CoV-2 infection or an uninfected control (not recorded which). The chain has TRBV5-1 and TRBJ2-1; 7 positions agree with TRBD2. The CDR3 DNA follows: TGCGCCAGCAGCCCAACAAGCGGGATCTTATACAATGAGCAGTTCTTC. Translated: CASSPTSGILYNEQFF. Using reference TRBV5-1 and TRBJ2-1 for the parts outside the CDR3, the full variable domain is KAGVTQTPRYLIKTRGQQVTLSCSPISGHRSVSWYQQTPGQGLQFLFEYFSETQRNKGNFPGRFSGRQFSNSRSEMNVSTLELGDSALYLCASSPTSGILYNEQFFGPGTRLTVL.